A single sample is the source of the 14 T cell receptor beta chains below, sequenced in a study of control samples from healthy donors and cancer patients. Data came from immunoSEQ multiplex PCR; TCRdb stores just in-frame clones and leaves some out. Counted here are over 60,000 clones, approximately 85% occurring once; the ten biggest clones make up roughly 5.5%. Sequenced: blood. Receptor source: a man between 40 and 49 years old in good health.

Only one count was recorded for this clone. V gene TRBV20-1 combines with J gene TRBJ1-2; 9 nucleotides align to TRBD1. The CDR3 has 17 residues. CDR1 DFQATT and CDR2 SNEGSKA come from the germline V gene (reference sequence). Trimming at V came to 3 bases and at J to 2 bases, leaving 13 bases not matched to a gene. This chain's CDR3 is CSASPPGQGVGNYGYTF. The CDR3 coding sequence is TGCAGTGCTAGTCCCCCGGGACAGGGCGTAGGGAACTATGGCTACACCTTC.

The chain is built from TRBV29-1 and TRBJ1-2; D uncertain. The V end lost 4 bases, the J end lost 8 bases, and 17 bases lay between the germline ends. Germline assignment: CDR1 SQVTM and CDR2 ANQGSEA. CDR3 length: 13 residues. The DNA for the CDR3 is TGCAGCGTTGTGGGAGGGAAACTTGAAGGCTACACCTTC. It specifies CSVVGGKLEGYTF.

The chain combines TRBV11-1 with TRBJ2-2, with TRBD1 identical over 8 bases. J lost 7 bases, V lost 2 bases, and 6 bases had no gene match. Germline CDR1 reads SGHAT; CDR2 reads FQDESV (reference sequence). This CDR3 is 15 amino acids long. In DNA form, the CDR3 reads TGTGCCAGCAGCTTACAGGGGGCTCTCGGCGGGGAGCTGTTTTTT. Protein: CASSLQGALGGELFF.

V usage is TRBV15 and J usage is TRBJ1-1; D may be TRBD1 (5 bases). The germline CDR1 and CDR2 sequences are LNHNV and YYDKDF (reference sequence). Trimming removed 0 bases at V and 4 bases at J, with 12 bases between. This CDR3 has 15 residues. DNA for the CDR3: TGTGCCACCAGCAGAGATTTGGGGGTGGTCACTGAAGCTTTCTTT. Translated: CATSRDLGVVTEAFF. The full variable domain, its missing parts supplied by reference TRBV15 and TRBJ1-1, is DAMVIQNPRYQVTQFGKPVTLSCSQTLNHNVMYWYQQKSSQAPKLLFHYYDKDFNNEADTPDNFQSRRPNTSFCFLDIRSPGLGDTAMYLCATSRDLGVVTEAFFGQGTRLTVV.

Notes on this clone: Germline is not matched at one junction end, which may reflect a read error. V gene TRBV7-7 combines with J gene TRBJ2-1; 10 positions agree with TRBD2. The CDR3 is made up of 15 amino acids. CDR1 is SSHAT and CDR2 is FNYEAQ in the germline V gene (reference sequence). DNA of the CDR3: TGTGCTAGCAGCTTACTAGCGGGATCCTACAATGAGCAGTTCTTC. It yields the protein CASSLLAGSYNEQFF.

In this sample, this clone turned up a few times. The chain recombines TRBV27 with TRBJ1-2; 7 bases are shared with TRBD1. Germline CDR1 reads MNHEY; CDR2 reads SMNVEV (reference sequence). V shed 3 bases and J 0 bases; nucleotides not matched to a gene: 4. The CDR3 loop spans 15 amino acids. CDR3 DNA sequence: TGTGCCAGCAGTTTTCGACAGGGAGCTAACTATGGCTACACCTTC. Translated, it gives CASSFRQGANYGYTF.

CDR3 bases: TGTGCCAGCAGCCTACAACATAAAAGCATACACACCTTC. Its protein is CASSLQHKSIHTF. The rearrangement uses TRBV6-5 and TRBJ1-2; D gene uncertain. The germline V gene has CDR1 MNHEY and CDR2 SVGAGI. The CDR3 runs 13 residues. Trimming left V 6 bases short and J 12 bases short, with 20 bases between.

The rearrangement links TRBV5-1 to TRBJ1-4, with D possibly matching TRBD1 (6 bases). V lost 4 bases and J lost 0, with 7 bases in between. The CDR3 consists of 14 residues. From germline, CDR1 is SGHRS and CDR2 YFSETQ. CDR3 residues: CASSKGATNEKLFF. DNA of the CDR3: TGCGCCAGCAGCAAGGGGGCAACTAATGAAAAACTGTTTTTT.

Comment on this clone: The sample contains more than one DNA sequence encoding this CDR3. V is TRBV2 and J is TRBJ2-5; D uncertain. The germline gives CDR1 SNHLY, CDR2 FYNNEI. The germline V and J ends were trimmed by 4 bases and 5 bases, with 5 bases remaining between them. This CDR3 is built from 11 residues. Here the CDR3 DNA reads TGTGCCAGCAGTGTCAGGGAGACCCAGTACTTC. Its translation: CASSVRETQYF. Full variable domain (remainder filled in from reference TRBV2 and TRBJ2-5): EPEVTQTPSHQVTQMGQEVILRCVPISNHLYFYWYRQILGQKVEFLVSFYNNEISEKSEIFDDQFSVERPDGSNFTLKIRSTKLEDSAMYFCASSVRETQYFGPGTRLLVL.

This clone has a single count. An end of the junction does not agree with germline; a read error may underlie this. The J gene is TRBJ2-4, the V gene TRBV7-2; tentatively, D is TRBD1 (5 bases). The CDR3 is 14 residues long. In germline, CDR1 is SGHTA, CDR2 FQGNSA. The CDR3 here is CASSLETAQNIQYF. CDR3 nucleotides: TGTGCCAGCAGCTTAGAGACAGCCCAAAACATTCAGTACTTC.

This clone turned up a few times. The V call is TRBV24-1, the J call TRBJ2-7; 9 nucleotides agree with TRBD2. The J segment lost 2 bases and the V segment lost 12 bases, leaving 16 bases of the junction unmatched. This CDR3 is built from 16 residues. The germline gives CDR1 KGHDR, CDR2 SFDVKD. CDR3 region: CAPRGSREGFTYEQYF. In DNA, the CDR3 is TGTGCCCCCCGCGGCTCGCGGGAGGGATTTACCTACGAGCAGTACTTC.

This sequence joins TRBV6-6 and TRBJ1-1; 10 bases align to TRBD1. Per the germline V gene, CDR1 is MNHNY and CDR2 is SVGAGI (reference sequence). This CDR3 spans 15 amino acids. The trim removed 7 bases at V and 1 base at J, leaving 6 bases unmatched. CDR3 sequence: CASTRQGATNTEAFF. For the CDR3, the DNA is TGTGCCAGCACCAGACAGGGGGCCACGAACACTGAAGCTTTCTTT.

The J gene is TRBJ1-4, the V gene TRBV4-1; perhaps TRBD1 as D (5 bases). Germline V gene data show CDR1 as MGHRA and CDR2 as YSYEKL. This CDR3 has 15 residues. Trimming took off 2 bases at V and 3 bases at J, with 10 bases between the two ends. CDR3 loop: CASSQLGGANEKLFF. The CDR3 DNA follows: TGCGCCAGCAGCCAACTGGGGGGAGCTAATGAAAAACTGTTTTTT.

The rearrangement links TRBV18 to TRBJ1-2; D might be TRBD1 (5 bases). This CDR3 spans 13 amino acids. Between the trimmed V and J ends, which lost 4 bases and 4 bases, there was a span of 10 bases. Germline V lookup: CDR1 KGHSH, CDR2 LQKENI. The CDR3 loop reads CASSLGDGYGYTF. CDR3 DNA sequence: TGTGCCAGCTCACTGGGGGATGGCTATGGCTACACCTTC.